The 2 T cell receptor beta chains presented below share a single source sample, sequenced in a study of blood T cell repertoires in COVID-19. Data came from immunoSEQ multiplex PCR; TCRdb stores just in-frame clones and leaves some out. The data contain 55,000 to 75,000 clones, around 85% of them singletons. The sequencing input was peripheral blood. These receptors were collected from a man between 65 and 85 years old with acute or convalescent COVID-19.

This sequence joins TRBV7-3 and TRBJ2-2, with D possibly TRBD1 on 7 matching bases. CDR3 length: 13 residues. Germline V CDR1 and CDR2: SGHTA, FQGTGA. With 5 bases removed from V and 5 bases from J, the gap between germline ends came to 9 bases. The CDR3 reads CASSPGGTGELFF. The CDR3 DNA follows: TGTGCCAGCAGCCCAGGGGGGACCGGGGAGCTGTTTTTT.

CDR3 protein: CASSQEGGRTYEQYF. CDR3 in DNA: TGCGCCAGCAGCCAAGAGGGCGGGAGAACTTACGAGCAGTACTTC. V gene TRBV4-1 combines with J gene TRBJ2-7; 7 nucleotides match TRBD2. This CDR3 is built from 15 residues. From germline, CDR1 is MGHRA and CDR2 YSYEKL. V was pared by 0 bases and J by 4 bases, with 6 bases of the junction left unmatched.